Listed here are 29 T cell receptor beta chains from one sample, sequenced in a study of PD-1 blockade in classical Hodgkin lymphoma. Method: immunoSEQ multiplex PCR; TCRdb's copy keeps in-frame clones and lacks some. The data contain more than 75,000 clones, about 93% of them singletons. As to time point: cycle 4 day 1 (C4D1), after 5 to 7 weeks of nivolumab. Following autologous stem cell transplantation, relapse occurred in every patient, and exposure to brentuximab vedotin varied. The sequencing here drew on peripheral blood mononuclear cells (PBMCs), taken before the fourth cycle of nivolumab. The receptors come from a human donor with classical Hodgkin lymphoma.

The chain has TRBV19 and TRBJ1-1; the match to TRBD1 covers 7 bases. In germline, CDR1 is LNHDA, CDR2 SQIVND (reference sequence). With 4 bases clipped from V and 1 base from J, the junction kept 6 bases outside the gene matches. The CDR3 has 15 amino acids. The CDR3 DNA sequence: TGTGCCAGTAGTAGACAGGGCGCTAAGAACACTGAAGCTTTCTTT. Translation: CASSRQGAKNTEAFF.

The chain employs TRBV2 and TRBJ2-2; tentatively, D is TRBD2 (5 bases). CDR3 length: 12 residues. Trimming took off 8 bases at V and 5 bases at J, with 9 bases between the two ends. The germline V gene has CDR1 SNHLY and CDR2 FYNNEI. The CDR3 spells CASPRGTGELFF. Written as DNA, the CDR3 is TGTGCCAGCCCCCGAGGGACCGGGGAGCTGTTTTTT.

The J gene is TRBJ1-1, the V gene TRBV7-2; D gene unclear. The V gene's germline CDR1 is SGHTA and CDR2 FQGNSA. Between the trimmed V and J ends, which lost 2 bases and 6 bases, there was a span of 13 bases. The CDR3 is made up of 14 amino acids. In nucleotides, the CDR3 is TGTGCCAGCAGCTTAAACGGGAGAGGCGCTGAAGCTTTCTTT. Protein: CASSLNGRGAEAFF.

The CDR3 region is CASSETSGPNNEQFF. The CDR3 nucleotides read TGTGCCAGCAGTGAGACTAGCGGGCCGAACAATGAGCAGTTCTTC. The J gene is TRBJ2-1, the V gene TRBV25-1, with 10 bases lining up with TRBD2. The CDR3 spans 15 residues. Germline V gene lookup returns CDR1 MGHDK and CDR2 SYGVNS. Germline trimming cut 3 bases from V and 5 bases from J; bases unmatched to any gene: 4.

The genes are TRBV7-9 and TRBJ2-5; a possible D gene is TRBD2 (6 bases). The ends were cut back, 6 bases at V and 5 bases at J, with 19 bases in the middle. This CDR3 has 15 residues. From germline, CDR1 is SEHNR and CDR2 FQNEAQ (reference sequence). The CDR3 loop reads CASRGLRGAWETQYF. The CDR3 nucleotides read TGTGCCAGCAGAGGGCTGCGGGGAGCATGGGAGACCCAGTACTTC.

Only one count was recorded for this clone. The chain joins TRBV6-5 to TRBJ2-7, with no clear D. This CDR3 is built from 13 residues. In germline, CDR1 is MNHEY, CDR2 SVGAGI. The germline V and J ends were trimmed by 5 bases and 4 bases, with 12 bases remaining between them. The CDR3 region is CASSESPPYEQYF. CDR3 nucleotides: TGTGCCAGCAGTGAATCCCCGCCGTACGAGCAGTACTTC.

The chain uses TRBV28 and TRBJ2-7, with no clear D. CDR1 MDHEN and CDR2 SYDVKM come from the germline V gene. The CDR3 sequence is 15 residues long. Trimming cost V 9 bases and J 3 bases, with 21 bases left between them. This CDR3 is CASKPPGVSFYEQYF. As DNA, the CDR3 is TGTGCCAGTAAACCCCCAGGCGTTTCGTTCTACGAGCAGTACTTC.

The rearrangement joins TRBV6-5 to TRBJ1-5; D remains ambiguous. Looked up from germline, CDR1 is MNHEY and CDR2 is SVGAGI. V was shortened by 6 bases and J by 4 bases, with 7 bases between the two germline ends. The CDR3 is made up of 12 amino acids. As DNA, the CDR3 is TGTGCCAGCAGCGGACCGAATCAGCCCCAGCATTTT. Its protein is CASSGPNQPQHF.

The V gene is TRBV10-1, the J gene TRBJ1-1; TRBD1 aligns across 9 bases. CDR3 length: 19 residues. Trimming removed 6 bases from V and 0 bases from J; junction bases left unmatched: 17. Germline lookup yields CDR1 WNHNN and CDR2 SYGVQD (reference sequence). For the CDR3, the DNA is TGCGCCAGCAGCCTCAGGGAACCTGGACAGGGGCAGTTGAACACTGAAGCTTTCTTT. Translated: CASSLREPGQGQLNTEAFF.

The chain is built from TRBV2 and TRBJ2-7; D not certain. Trimming pared 4 bases from V and 3 bases from J, leaving 13 bases between. The CDR3 is made up of 14 amino acids. Germline CDR1 is SNHLY and CDR2 is FYNNEI. CDR3 in amino acids: CASSGASRIYEQYF. The CDR3 region has the DNA TGTGCCAGCAGTGGGGCGTCTAGGATCTACGAGCAGTACTTC.

The chain employs TRBV5-4 and TRBJ1-4, with D uncertain. Trimming cost V 3 bases and J 3 bases, with 9 bases left between them. In germline, CDR1 is SGHNT, CDR2 YYREEE (reference sequence). The CDR3 has 14 amino acids. CDR3 coding DNA: TGTGCCAGCAGCTCCCCGGGCCCTAATGAAAAACTGTTTTTT. Its translation: CASSSPGPNEKLFF.

This chain connects TRBV7-3 to TRBJ2-3, with TRBD2 identical over 11 bases. This CDR3 region has 15 residues. CDR1 SGHTA and CDR2 FQGTGA come from the germline V gene. J lost 8 bases, V lost 4 bases, and 8 bases had no gene match. The CDR3 DNA is TGTGCCAGCAGCTCGTTAGCGGGAGGGCTTGTTACGCAGTATTTT. It yields the protein CASSSLAGGLVTQYF.

The genes are TRBV7-9 and TRBJ2-7, with 7 bases matching TRBD2. The trim removed 1 base at V and 6 bases at J, leaving 9 bases unmatched. The CDR3 is 15 amino acids. CDR1 is SEHNR, CDR2 FQNEAQ, per germline (reference sequence). For the CDR3, the DNA is TGTGCCAGCAGCTTAGGAACGACTAGCCGGAGCGAGCAGTACTTC. Its protein is CASSLGTTSRSEQYF.

The V and J genes are TRBV28 and TRBJ1-1, with D perhaps TRBD1 (6 bases). V was pared by 5 bases and J by 0 bases, with 10 bases between. The CDR3 has 14 amino acids. Germline V gene lookup returns CDR1 MDHEN and CDR2 SYDVKM. The CDR3 DNA follows: TGTGCCAGCAGTCAGGGGTTCTTGAACACTGAAGCTTTCTTT. It specifies CASSQGFLNTEAFF.

This clone was detected once. The chain is built from TRBV7-9 and TRBJ2-1; D is ambiguous. Germline CDR1 SEHNR, CDR2 FQNEAQ (reference sequence). Trimming removed 1 base from V and 9 bases from J, with 13 bases in between. The CDR3 runs to 14 residues. CDR3 DNA: TGTGCCAGCAGCTTAGTTGCCGGATTTGGTGAGCAGTTCTTC. Protein product: CASSLVAGFGEQFF.

The chain couples TRBV2 to TRBJ1-2, with D hard to call. The germline CDR1 and CDR2 sequences are SNHLY and FYNNEI. Trimming stripped 8 bases from V and 8 bases from J, with 15 bases between. This CDR3 has 12 residues. CDR3 bases: TGTGCCAGCGTGCAGAGCGGGCTAGGCTACACCTTC. Translating it yields CASVQSGLGYTF.

This chain uses TRBV6-1 with TRBJ1-5, with 9 bases fitting TRBD1. This CDR3 region has 13 residues. V was clipped by 4 bases and J by 7 bases; unmatched bases: 2. Germline V gene lookup returns CDR1 MNHNS and CDR2 SASEGT. The CDR3, as DNA: TGTGCCAGCAGTGGACAGGGGGGCCAGCCCCAGCATTTT. It translates to CASSGQGGQPQHF.

This chain links TRBV18 with TRBJ2-7, with a possible D match to TRBD2 (5 bases). Trimming left V 3 bases short and J 1 base short, with 13 bases between. CDR3 size: 15 residues. Germline V CDR1 and CDR2: KGHSH, LQKENI. CDR3 loop: CASSPPAGGSYEQYF. The CDR3 nucleotides read TGTGCCAGCTCACCTCCGGCGGGTGGGTCCTACGAGCAGTACTTC.

This clone was observed a single time. The chain employs TRBV12-5 and TRBJ2-1; D is uncertain. Trimming removed 0 bases at V and 6 bases at J, with 21 bases between. The germline gives CDR1 LGHNT, CDR2 FRNRAP. The CDR3 contains 18 residues. The CDR3 reads CASGLVVGRTGRSNEQFF. CDR3 nucleotide sequence: TGTGCTAGTGGTTTGGTAGTGGGCCGGACCGGCCGGAGCAATGAGCAGTTCTTC.

The chain recombines TRBV30 with TRBJ2-7, with TRBD2 identical over 8 bases. The junction had 13 bases not matched to a gene; V was cut back by 3 bases and J by 3 bases. The CDR3 runs 16 residues. Germline CDR1 reads GTSNPN; CDR2 reads SVGIG (reference sequence). CDR3: CAWSRVRGGINYEQYF. The CDR3 DNA is TGTGCCTGGAGCAGGGTTCGGGGGGGTATCAACTACGAGCAGTACTTC.

The chain recombines TRBV27 with TRBJ2-3; D remains unclear. Per the germline V gene, CDR1 is MNHEY and CDR2 is SMNVEV (reference sequence). The CDR3 is 15 amino acids. With 2 bases removed from V and 2 bases from J, the gap between germline ends came to 11 bases. The CDR3: CASSLGGPNTDTQYF. The CDR3 DNA sequence: TGTGCCAGCAGTTTAGGTGGCCCCAACACAGATACGCAGTATTTT.

This chain uses TRBV11-2 with TRBJ2-7, with 7 bases that match TRBD1. J lost 3 bases, V lost 4 bases, and 3 bases had no gene match. The CDR3 covers 13 residues. Germline-derived CDR1 and CDR2 are SGHAT and FQNNGV. The CDR3 DNA sequence: TGTGCCAGCAGCTCGGGACAGCACTACGAGCAGTACTTC. Protein product: CASSSGQHYEQYF.

The V gene is TRBV5-4, the J gene TRBJ2-3, with TRBD2 as a possible D gene (6 bases). V was pared by 0 bases and J by 3 bases, with 14 bases between. The CDR3 consists of 16 residues. Germline CDR1 and CDR2: SGHNT and YYREEE (reference sequence). CDR3 residues: CASSLGLARLTDTQYF. CDR3 bases: TGTGCCAGCAGCTTGGGGCTAGCGAGGCTAACAGATACGCAGTATTTT.

J is TRBJ1-2 and V is TRBV5-1; 8 bases align to TRBD1. The J segment lost 0 bases and the V segment lost 0 bases, leaving 10 bases of the junction unmatched. From germline, CDR1 is SGHRS and CDR2 YFSETQ. The CDR3 has 18 residues. In nucleotides, the CDR3 is TGCGCCAGCAGCTTGGATAGATCAGGGGGCTCTTCTAACTATGGCTACACCTTC. Translated: CASSLDRSGGSSNYGYTF.

V is TRBV5-1 and J is TRBJ2-7; TRBD2 agrees at 11 bases. V shed 5 bases, J shed 12 bases, and the junction held 25 bases outside the gene matches. Germline V gives CDR1 SGHRS, CDR2 YFSETQ. The CDR3 has 18 residues. The CDR3 region is CASRPPLDRGLADGSWYF. Here the CDR3 DNA reads TGCGCCAGCAGACCTCCTCTTGACAGGGGACTAGCGGATGGGAGTTGGTACTTC.

This clone was counted between two and nine times. The chain links TRBV27 to TRBJ1-5, with TRBD1 as a possible D gene (5 bases). The V gene lost 7 bases and the J gene lost 6 bases, with 16 bases spanning the gap. The CDR3 spans 14 residues. Germline V CDR1 and CDR2: MNHEY, SMNVEV (reference sequence). The CDR3 protein is CASTLGGTGQPQHF. DNA of the CDR3: TGTGCCAGCACCCTAGGCGGGACTGGTCAGCCCCAGCATTTT.

This chain joins TRBV6-6 and TRBJ1-3; 9 nucleotides agree with TRBD1. The V segment lost 0 bases and the J segment 9 bases; nucleotides outside the gene matches: 9. Germline V gene sequence: CDR1 MNHNY, CDR2 SVGAGI (reference sequence). The CDR3 length is 16 residues. The CDR3 region is CASSYSRDRAQATIYF. DNA for the CDR3: TGTGCCAGCAGTTACTCCCGGGACAGGGCCCAGGCCACCATATATTTT.

This clone was seen only once. The chain carries TRBV7-3 and TRBJ2-3, with D unclear. Trimming shortened V by 2 bases and J by 9 bases, and 12 bases separated the two germline ends. This CDR3 contains 13 residues. The germline gives CDR1 SGHTA, CDR2 FQGTGA. In DNA form, the CDR3 reads TGTGCCAGCAGCTTATTCGTGGGAACGACGCAGTATTTT. Protein: CASSLFVGTTQYF.

The gene calls are TRBV9 and TRBJ2-3, with 8 bases that match TRBD2. Germline lookup yields CDR1 SGDLS and CDR2 YYNGEE. CDR3 size: 16 residues. V lost 1 base, J lost 1 base, and 5 bases stayed unmatched. This CDR3 reads CASSVSGRAGTDTQYF. The CDR3 bases are TGTGCCAGCAGCGTATCCGGGAGGGCAGGCACAGATACGCAGTATTTT.